This T cell receptor (beta chain) was documented in a study of cytomegalovirus exposure and HLA in healthy donors. Overall study: The use of the same platform for the 95 to 150 validation repertoires and the roughly 670 first-cohort repertoires was reported by a later analysis. Study-wide findings and caveats: Researchers catalogued roughly 150 TCR beta chains as cytomegalovirus-associated.

A word on this clone: Its antigen remains unknown.

Some clones are missing from TCRdb's copy, which holds only in-frame ones; the method was immunoSEQ multiplex PCR. The repertoire has 200,000 or so clones, 84% of them found once; the top ten carry approximately 7%. The sequencing sample was made of PBMCs. The sequence was obtained from a man aged 18 to 29 in good health and CMV-seropositive.

The CDR3 region is CASKRASLETQYF. As DNA, the CDR3 is TGTGCCAGCAAAAGGGCTAGCTTGGAGACCCAGTACTTC. The chain carries TRBV6-1 and TRBJ2-5; tentative D call: TRBD2 (5 bases). V was trimmed by 7 bases and J by 5 bases, leaving 14 bases between them. This CDR3 contains 13 residues. Germline CDR1 and CDR2: MNHNS and SASEGT.